This T cell receptor beta chain comes out of a study of cytomegalovirus exposure and HLA in healthy donors. The protocol was immunoSEQ multiplex PCR, while the TCRdb copy is restricted to in-frame clones and leaves out a portion. The sample holds a few hundred thousand clones, roughly nine tenths seen once. The ends were cut back, 0 bases at V and 3 bases at J, with 10 bases in the middle. In germline, CDR1 is SGHRS, CDR2 YFSETQ. This CDR3 spans 14 amino acids. The sample consisted of PBMCs. The chain carries TRBV5-1 and TRBJ2-7; D possibly matches TRBD1 or TRBD2 (6 bases each). The source of this sequence is a man aged 18 to 35 in good health and CMV-seropositive. CDR3 region: CASSLGGARYEQYF. The CDR3 region has the DNA TGCGCCAGCAGCTTGGGGGGGGCTCGCTACGAGCAGTACTTC.